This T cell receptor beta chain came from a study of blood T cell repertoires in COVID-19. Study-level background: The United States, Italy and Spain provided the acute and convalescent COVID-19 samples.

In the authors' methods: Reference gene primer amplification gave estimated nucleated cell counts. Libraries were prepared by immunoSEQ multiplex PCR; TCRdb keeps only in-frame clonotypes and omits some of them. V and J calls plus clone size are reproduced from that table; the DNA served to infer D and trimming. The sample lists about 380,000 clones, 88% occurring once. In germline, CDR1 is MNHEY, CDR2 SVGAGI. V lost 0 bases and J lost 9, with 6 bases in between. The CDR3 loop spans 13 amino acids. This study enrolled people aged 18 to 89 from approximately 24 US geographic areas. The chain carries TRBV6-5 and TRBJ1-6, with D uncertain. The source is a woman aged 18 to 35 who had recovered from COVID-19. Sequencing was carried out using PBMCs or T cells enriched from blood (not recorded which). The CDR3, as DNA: TGTGCCAGCAGTTACTCGATCGGTTCACCCCTCCACTTT. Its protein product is CASSYSIGSPLHF.